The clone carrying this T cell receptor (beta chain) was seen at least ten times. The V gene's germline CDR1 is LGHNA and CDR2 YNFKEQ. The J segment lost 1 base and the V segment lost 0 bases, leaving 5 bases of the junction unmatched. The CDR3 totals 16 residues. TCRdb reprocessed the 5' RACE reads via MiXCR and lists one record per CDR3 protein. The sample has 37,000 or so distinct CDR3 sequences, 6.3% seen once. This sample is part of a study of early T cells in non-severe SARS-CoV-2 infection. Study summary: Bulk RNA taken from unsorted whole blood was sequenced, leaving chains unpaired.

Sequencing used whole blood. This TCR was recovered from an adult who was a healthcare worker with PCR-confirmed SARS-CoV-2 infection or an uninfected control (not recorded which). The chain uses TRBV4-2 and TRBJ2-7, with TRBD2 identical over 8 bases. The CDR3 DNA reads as TGTGCCAGCAGCCAAGATTTCCCGGGAGGGTCCTACGAGCAGTACTTC. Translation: CASSQDFPGGSYEQYF.